This T cell receptor (beta chain) stems from a study of blood T cell repertoires in COVID-19 (dated by TCRdb to the early 2020s). A note on the overall study: Samples from collaborators originated in the United States, Italy and Spain and spanned both the acute and convalescent phases of COVID-19. The sample metadata nearly always contained a de-identified subject ID, COVID-19 status, age in years and sex. The material from the prospective study consisted of cDNA or gDNA derived from T cells, B-cell-depleted T cells, or PBMCs. Samples came from the ongoing ImmuneRACE study (first 160 participants) plus 1,254 subjects from 6 global collaborators. The repertoires were released in a freely available public database intended as a resource for research on the immune response to SARS-CoV-2. The dataset comprised deeply sampled blood TCRbeta repertoires from subjects exposed to, actively infected with, or recovered from COVID-19. Where available, HLA class I and class II types were taken from metadata supplied by the sample provider and were not determined by assay-based typing.

TCRbeta CDR3 regions were amplified from genomic DNA using the immunoSEQ Assay, a bias-controlled multiplex PCR. Turning to the authors' computational methods: Within the assay, amplification of reference gene primers was used to estimate how many nucleated cells each sample contained. Sequence reads were collapsed and filtered to measure the absolute abundance of every unique TCRbeta CDR3 rearrangement. For each sample, productive Simpson clonality was calculated by taking the square root of Simpson's diversity index across productive rearrangements. The immuneACCESS repertoire file appears here via TCRdb, limited to in-frame rearrangements. These files lack a portion of the clones; in checked studies, under half of the deficit traces to unresolved V genes, and the cause of the others is not known. The D gene and trimming were derived from the DNA, and the V and J assignments and clone size from that table. A total of about 140,000 clones appear in this sample, about 80% of them only once. The top ten hold about 8% of the sample.

General findings and caveats noted by the study authors: The amount of clinical and demographic metadata varied by source and participant and was provided uncurated.

As for this clone: The antigen it recognizes is unknown. No base quality information exists; no much larger clone differs at one position.

Whole blood was collected in K2EDTA tubes by collaborating institutions according to the institutions' own protocols. For TCRbeta analysis, collaborators shipped samples as frozen whole blood, isolated PBMCs, or DNA extracted from either of those sample types. The receptor was derived from a human donor in a cohort sampled during active COVID-19. Source material: peripheral blood.

The nucleotide sequence is TGTGCCAGCAGCCAAGGTTTTAGCGGCCCCTACAATGAGCAGTTCTTC. This yields the protein CASSQGFSGPYNEQFF. The sequence joins TRBV3-1 (or the pseudogene TRBV3-2) to TRBJ2-1; matching of 6 bases hints at TRBD2 as the D gene. There are 16 amino acids in the CDR3, from cysteine to phenylalanine inclusive. Kept here is only the CDR3 DNA, which spans 48 bases and is read in frame from base 1. A distance of 12 bases separates the germline ends of V and J, which lose 1 base and 2 bases respectively. From the germline V gene (reference sequence), CDR1 is LGHDT and CDR2 is YNNKEL.